The clone carrying this TCR beta chain was counted at least ten times. Its antigen is unidentified. These data come from a study of T cells in Graves' hyperthyroidism and ophthalmopathy. Study-wide findings and caveats: Among thyroid clonotypes expanded above 0.001, most also appeared in blood. Ophthalmopathy, as predicted by the model, came a median roughly 6.5 months after the prediction.

The patients, who ranged from 18 to 65 in age, presented with newly diagnosed hyperthyroidism lasting under 2 months. Blood sampling occurred at first hyperthyroidism diagnosis, ahead of any ophthalmopathy symptoms. Germline V gene sequence: CDR1 MNHEY, CDR2 SMNVEV (reference sequence). The CDR3 length is 14 residues. Trimming stripped 1 base from V and 4 bases from J, with 9 bases between. It was RNA transcripts that yielded the amplified TCR beta CDR3 regions. During a first-round RT-PCR of the TCR CDR3, the HTBI primer set was used. TCRdb re-analysed the multiplex PCR reads in MiXCR, keeping a single row per CDR3 protein. Of about 290,000 distinct CDR3 sequences listed, about 14% are singletons.

The sequence derives from a woman in her twenties or thirties with Graves' hyperthyroidism that later progressed to Graves' ophthalmopathy. The sequenced sample consisted of blood. The genes are TRBV27 and TRBJ2-3; D not certain. CDR3 DNA sequence: TGTGCCAGCAGTTTATGGACGGATTCAGATACGCAGTATTTT. Its protein is CASSLWTDSDTQYF.